This T cell receptor (beta chain) emerged from a study of shared clonotypes between healthy human individuals. CD45RO-negative CD8 cells positively selected for CCR7 made up the naive population, which excluded terminally differentiated effector memory CD45RA+ cells. Measured with immunoSEQ multiplex PCR; TCRdb has only the in-frame clones, and not every one. The sample lists about 2.1 million clones, around 95% occurring once. Germline-derived CDR1 and CDR2 are SGDLS and YYNGEE. The V end was cut by 4 bases, the J end by 7 bases, with 24 bases between. This CDR3 is built from 16 residues. Sequenced sample: naive CD8+ T cells from PBMCs. V and J are TRBV9 and TRBJ2-7; D unclear. This TCR was recovered from a man aged 18 to 30 in good health. Some clones in this sample may be carry-over from other donors' samples. The CDR3 DNA is TGTGCCAGCAGCATCTACCAAAGGGCTGTATCTTGGGAGCAGTACTTC. Encoded protein: CASSIYQRAVSWEQYF.